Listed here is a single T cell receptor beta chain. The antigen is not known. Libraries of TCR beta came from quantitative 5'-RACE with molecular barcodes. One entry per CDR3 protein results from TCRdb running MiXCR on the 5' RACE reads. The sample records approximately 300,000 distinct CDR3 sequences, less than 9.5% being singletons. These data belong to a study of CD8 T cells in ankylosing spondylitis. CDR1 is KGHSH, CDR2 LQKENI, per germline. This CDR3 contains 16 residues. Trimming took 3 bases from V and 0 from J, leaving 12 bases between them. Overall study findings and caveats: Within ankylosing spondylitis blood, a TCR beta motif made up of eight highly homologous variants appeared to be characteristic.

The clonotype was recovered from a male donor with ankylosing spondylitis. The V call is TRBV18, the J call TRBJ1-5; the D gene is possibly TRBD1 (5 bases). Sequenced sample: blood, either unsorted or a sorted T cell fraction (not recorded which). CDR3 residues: CASSPRADYSNQPQHF. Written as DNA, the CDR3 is TGTGCCAGCTCACCCAGGGCAGACTATAGCAATCAGCCCCAGCATTTT.